Included here is one T cell receptor (beta chain) sequence, with context. Its antigen is still unknown. No base-level quality is on record; no much larger clone is a single base apart. Library preparation employed the immunoSEQ multiplex PCR assay. Drawn from immuneACCESS, this table holds only the in-frame rearrangements with V and J called that TCRdb kept. Clones are partly lost; checked studies trace under half to an unresolved V gene and leave the rest unexplained. The table for this sample lists under 700,000 clones; around 78% of them were counted only once. The top ten clonotypes cover more than 0.01% of the sample. Including the terminal cysteine and phenylalanine, the CDR3 comprises 19 residues. The kept DNA is CDR3 alone, 57 bases in frame from the first base. The germline V gene encodes CDR1 MNHEY and CDR2 SMNVEV (reference sequence). Here V drops 0 bases and J drops 7 bases, and the junction holds 16 bases not matched to any gene.

This sample was included in a study of shared T cell receptors in the human thymus (dated by TCRdb to the early 2020s). Broadly, across the study: The study investigated the way shared, self-reactive T-cell receptor alpha chains are produced in the human thymus.

The same data also went into a second study, on human thymus T cells. The second paper states: Immunologically healthy infants undergoing open corrective cardiac surgery for congenital heart defects in Finland were used as donors. Thymus tissue was collected as surgical resects that were removed during corrective cardiac surgery. V and J gene segment usage appeared biased in both thymic and peripheral blood repertoires. The related research reported highly overlapping thymic TCR repertoires among unrelated individuals. TCR alpha and beta repertoires from about eight infant thymus samples and a few related peripheral blood samples were characterized in the study. The cohort included six male and two female infants, with donor ages spanning 7 to 244 days. Thymocytes were mechanically released from the tissue and were stored as pellets of about 8.5-31 million cells at -70 degrees C. Genomic DNA was extracted from frozen cell pellets with a QIAsymphony instrument. The immunoSEQ multiplex PCR assay was used to amplify the TCRB and TCRAD loci from a standardized amount of quality-controlled genomic DNA. The amplicons covered the V(D)J region and were long enough to include the CDR3 and to identify the V and J genes. The amplicons were sequenced on an Illumina platform via the commercial immunoSEQ service. Primer bias and sequencing errors were corrected as previously described, and TCRAD and TCRB definitions were based on the IMGT database. immunoSEQ Analyzer 3.0 and VDJTools were used for repertoire analysis, which covered basic statistics, V/J segment usage, diversity estimates, rarefaction and pairwise overlap. Chao1, ChaoE, Efron-Thisted, Shannon and inverse Simpson indices were used to estimate diversity, which was also estimated on datasets down-sampled to the smallest sample. Repertoire overlap used strict matching of CDR3 nucleotide sequence, V gene and J gene, with Jaccard-based multidimensional scaling clustering. Thymus samples yielded on average about 810,000 unique TCRB clonotypes, compared with roughly 76,000 from blood samples.

The TCR was taken from a boy in the first two years of life with a congenital heart defect. Donor details come from another sample of the same person, matched by shared clones. Material: thymocytes. Recombination linked TRBV27 to TRBJ1-2, with 11 bases matching TRBD1. The CDR3 region reads CASSLSSPGQGALFRGYTF. The DNA sequence is given as TGTGCCAGCAGTTTATCGAGCCCAGGACAGGGGGCTCTCTTTCGTGGCTACACCTTC.